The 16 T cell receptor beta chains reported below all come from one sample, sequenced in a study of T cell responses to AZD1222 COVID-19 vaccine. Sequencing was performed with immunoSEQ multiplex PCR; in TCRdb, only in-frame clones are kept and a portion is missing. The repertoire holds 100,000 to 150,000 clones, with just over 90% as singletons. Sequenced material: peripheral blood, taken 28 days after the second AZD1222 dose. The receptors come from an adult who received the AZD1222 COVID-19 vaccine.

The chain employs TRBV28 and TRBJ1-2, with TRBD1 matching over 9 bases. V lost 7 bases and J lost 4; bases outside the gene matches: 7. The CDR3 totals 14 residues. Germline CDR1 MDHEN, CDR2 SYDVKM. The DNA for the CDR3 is TGTGCCAGCACCGTGGGACAGGGAGCCTATGGCTACACCTTC. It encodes CASTVGQGAYGYTF.

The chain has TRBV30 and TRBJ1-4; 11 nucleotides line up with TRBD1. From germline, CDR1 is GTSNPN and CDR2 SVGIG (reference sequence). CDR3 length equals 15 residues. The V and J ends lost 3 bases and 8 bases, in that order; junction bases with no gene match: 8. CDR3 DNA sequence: TGTGCCTGGAGGGACGGACAGGGGGCCAAAGAAAAACTGTTTTTT. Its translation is CAWRDGQGAKEKLFF.

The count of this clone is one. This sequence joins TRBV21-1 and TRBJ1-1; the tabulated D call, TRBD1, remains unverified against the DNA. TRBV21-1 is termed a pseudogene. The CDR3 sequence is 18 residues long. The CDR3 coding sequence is TGTGCCAGCAGCTCGAAAGGGGCAGGGGATACTACAATAACTGAAGCTTTCTTT. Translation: CASSSKGAGDTTITEAFF.

The CDR3 sequence: CASSPRTRTDTQYF. The CDR3 region has the DNA TGTGCCAGCAGTCCTCGGACCCGCACAGATACGCAGTATTTT. The chain recombines TRBV7-3 with TRBJ2-3; no clear D. Trimming shortened V by 6 bases and J by 1 base, and 11 bases separated the two germline ends. Germline V gene data show CDR1 as SGHTA and CDR2 as FQGTGA. The CDR3 is 14 residues long. Using reference TRBV7-3 and TRBJ2-3 for the parts outside the CDR3, the full variable domain is GAGVSQTPSNKVTEKGKYVELRCDPISGHTALYWYRQSLGQGPEFLIYFQGTGAADDSGLPNDRFFAVRPEGSVSTLKIQRTERGDSAVYLCASSPRTRTDTQYFGPGTRLTVL.

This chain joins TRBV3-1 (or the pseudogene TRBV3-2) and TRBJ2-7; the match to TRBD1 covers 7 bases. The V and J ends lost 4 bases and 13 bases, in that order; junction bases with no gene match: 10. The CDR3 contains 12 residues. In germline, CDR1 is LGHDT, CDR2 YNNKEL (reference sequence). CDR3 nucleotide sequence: TGTGCCAGCAGCCGCTCCGGGACAGAACGTTACTTC. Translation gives CASSRSGTERYF.

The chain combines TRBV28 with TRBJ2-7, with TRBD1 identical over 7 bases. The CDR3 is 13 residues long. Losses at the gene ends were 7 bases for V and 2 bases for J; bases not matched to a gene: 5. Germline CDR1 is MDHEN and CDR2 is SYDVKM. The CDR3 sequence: CASTPRGPYEQYF. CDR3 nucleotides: TGTGCCAGCACCCCGAGGGGGCCCTACGAGCAGTACTTC. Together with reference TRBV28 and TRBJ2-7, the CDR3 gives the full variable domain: DVKVTQSSRYLVKRTGEKVFLECVQDMDHENMFWYRQDPGLGLRLIYFSYDVKMKEKGDIPEGYSVSREKKERFSLILESASTNQTSMYLCASTPRGPYEQYFGPGTRLTVT.

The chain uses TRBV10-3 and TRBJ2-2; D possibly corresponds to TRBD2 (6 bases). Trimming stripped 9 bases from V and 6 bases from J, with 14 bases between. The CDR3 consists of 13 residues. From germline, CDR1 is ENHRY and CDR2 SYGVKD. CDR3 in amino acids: CAMNTGEAGELFF. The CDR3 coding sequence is TGTGCCATGAATACGGGAGAGGCCGGGGAGCTGTTTTTT.

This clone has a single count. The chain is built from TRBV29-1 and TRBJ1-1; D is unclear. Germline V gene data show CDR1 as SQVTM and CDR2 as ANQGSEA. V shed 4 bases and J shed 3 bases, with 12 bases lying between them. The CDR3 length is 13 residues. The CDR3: CSVANGRDTEAFF. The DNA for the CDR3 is TGCAGCGTTGCCAATGGGAGGGACACTGAAGCTTTCTTT.

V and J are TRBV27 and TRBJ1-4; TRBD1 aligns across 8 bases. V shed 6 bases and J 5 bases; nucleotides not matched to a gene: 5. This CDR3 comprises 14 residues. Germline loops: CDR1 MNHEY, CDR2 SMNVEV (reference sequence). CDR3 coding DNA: TGTGCCAGCAGACCAGGGGGCGGGAATGAAAAACTGTTTTTT. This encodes CASRPGGGNEKLFF.

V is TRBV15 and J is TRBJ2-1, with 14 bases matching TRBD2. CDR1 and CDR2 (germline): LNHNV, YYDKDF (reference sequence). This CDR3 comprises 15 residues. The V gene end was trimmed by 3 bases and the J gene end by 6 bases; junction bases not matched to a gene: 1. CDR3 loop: CATSSGTSGSNEQFF. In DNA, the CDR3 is TGTGCCACCAGCAGTGGGACTAGCGGGAGCAATGAGCAGTTCTTC.

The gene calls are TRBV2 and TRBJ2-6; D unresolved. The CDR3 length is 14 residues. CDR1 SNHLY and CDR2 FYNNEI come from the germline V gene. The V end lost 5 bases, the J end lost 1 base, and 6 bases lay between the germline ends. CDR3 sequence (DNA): TGTGCCAGCAGTCCAGCTTCTGGGGCCAACGTCCTGACTTTC. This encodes CASSPASGANVLTF.

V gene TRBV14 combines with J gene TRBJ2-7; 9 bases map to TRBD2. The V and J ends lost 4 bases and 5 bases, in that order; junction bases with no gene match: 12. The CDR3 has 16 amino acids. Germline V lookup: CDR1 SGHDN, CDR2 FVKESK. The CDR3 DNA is TGTGCCAGCAGCCGCCCTCGGGTAGCGGGAGTAAACGAGCAGTACTTC. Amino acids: CASSRPRVAGVNEQYF.

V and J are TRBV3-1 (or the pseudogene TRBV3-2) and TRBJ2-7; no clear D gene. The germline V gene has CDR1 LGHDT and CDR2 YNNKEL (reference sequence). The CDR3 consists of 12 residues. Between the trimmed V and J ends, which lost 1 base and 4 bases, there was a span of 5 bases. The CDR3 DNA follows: TGTGCCAGCAGCCAAGCCGGGTACGAGCAGTACTTC. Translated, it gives CASSQAGYEQYF.

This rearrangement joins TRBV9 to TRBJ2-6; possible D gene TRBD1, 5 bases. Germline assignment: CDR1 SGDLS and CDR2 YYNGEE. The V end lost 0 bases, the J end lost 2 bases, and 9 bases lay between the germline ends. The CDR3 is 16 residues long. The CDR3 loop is CASSVAKGTGANVLTF. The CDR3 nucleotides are TGTGCCAGCAGCGTAGCAAAGGGGACTGGGGCCAACGTCCTGACTTTC.

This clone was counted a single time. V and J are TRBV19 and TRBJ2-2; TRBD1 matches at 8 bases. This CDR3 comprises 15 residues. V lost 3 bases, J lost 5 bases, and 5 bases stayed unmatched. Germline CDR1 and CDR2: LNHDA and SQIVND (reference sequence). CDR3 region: CASSMPGGRTGELFF. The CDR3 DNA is TGTGCCAGTAGTATGCCAGGGGGCAGGACCGGGGAGCTGTTTTTT.

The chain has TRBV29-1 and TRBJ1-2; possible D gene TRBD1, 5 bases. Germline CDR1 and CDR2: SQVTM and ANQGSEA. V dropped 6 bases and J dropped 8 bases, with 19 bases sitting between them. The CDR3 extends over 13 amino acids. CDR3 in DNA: TGCAGCGTACGCGGGACGGGACTATGGGGCTACACCTTC. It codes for CSVRGTGLWGYTF.